A single sample gave rise to the 8 T cell receptor beta chains below, sequenced in a study of T cells in Graves' hyperthyroidism and ophthalmopathy. Researchers took RNA transcripts and amplified the TCR beta CDR3 regions from them. First-round RT-PCR with HTBI primers amplified the TCR CDR3 region. TCRdb ran MiXCR on the multiplex PCR reads and lists one entry per CDR3 protein. This sample has fewer than 700,000 distinct CDR3 sequences, with approximately 17% found just once. What was sequenced was blood. These receptor sequences come from a woman aged 18-29 years with Graves' ophthalmopathy.

This clonotype showed up just once. V and J are TRBV11-2 and TRBJ2-5, with D perhaps matching TRBD2 (6 bases). This CDR3 comprises 15 residues. The germline V gene encodes CDR1 SGHAT and CDR2 FQNNGV. V lost 6 bases to trimming and J lost 2 bases, with 16 bases between them. This CDR3 is CASRTLGGNQETQYF. CDR3 coding DNA: TGTGCCAGCAGAACCTTGGGGGGAAATCAAGAGACCCAGTACTTC.

This clonotype was found a few times. This sequence joins TRBV30 and TRBJ1-1, with D unresolved. Between the trimmed V and J ends, which lost 0 bases and 8 bases, there was a span of 7 bases. The germline V gene encodes CDR1 GTSNPN and CDR2 SVGIG (reference sequence). The CDR3 has 11 amino acids. This CDR3 reads CAWSVREEAFF. The CDR3 DNA reads TGTGCCTGGAGTGTACGCGAGGAAGCTTTCTTT.

This clonotype was counted only a few times. V and J are TRBV3-1 and TRBJ2-3; 10 nucleotides align to TRBD2. Germline V CDR1 and CDR2: LGHDT, YNNKEL (reference sequence). The junction had 7 bases not matched to a gene; V was cut back by 0 bases and J by 4 bases. The CDR3 consists of 17 residues. CDR3 bases: TGTGCCAGCAGCCAAGATCTCGCTAGCGGGGGATCAGATACGCAGTATTTT. This gives the protein CASSQDLASGGSDTQYF.

As regards this clonotype: This may be a read error, as it is one base from a much larger clone. This chain uses TRBV28 with TRBJ2-3; D is undetermined. The V and J ends lost 10 bases and 3 bases respectively, with 20 bases between them. From germline, CDR1 is MDHEN and CDR2 SYDVKM. This CDR3 is 15 amino acids long. CDR3 coding DNA: TGTGCCATCCAGAAGACAAGGGTCAGAACAGATACGCAGTATTTT. It is translated as CAIQKTRVRTDTQYF.

This clonotype has a count of ten or more. The rearrangement uses TRBV7-2 and TRBJ1-2, with a tentative D call TRBD1 (6 bases). Germline CDR1 SGHTA, CDR2 FQGNSA. The CDR3 runs 14 residues. V was trimmed by 4 bases and J by 4 bases, leaving 13 bases between them. CDR3 amino acids: CASSSDGQPYGYTF. The CDR3 DNA is TGTGCCAGCAGCTCCGACGGACAGCCCTATGGCTACACCTTC.

Ten or more counts support this clonotype. The CDR3 protein is CSARVQGTNEKLFF. CDR3 in DNA: TGCAGTGCTAGGGTACAGGGGACTAATGAAAAACTGTTTTTT. The chain couples TRBV20-1 to TRBJ1-4; 7 nucleotides line up with TRBD1. Germline lookup yields CDR1 DFQATT and CDR2 SNEGSKA (reference sequence). The trim removed 3 bases at V and 2 bases at J, leaving 3 bases unmatched. The CDR3 contains 14 residues.

This clonotype was observed a handful of times. V is TRBV27 and J is TRBJ2-7; D call uncertain. This CDR3 has 14 residues. V dropped 2 bases and J dropped 9 bases, with 17 bases sitting between them. From germline, CDR1 is MNHEY and CDR2 SMNVEV (reference sequence). The CDR3 sequence is CASSLDWRNYPQYF. The CDR3 coding sequence is TGTGCCAGCAGTTTAGACTGGAGAAACTACCCGCAGTACTTC.

This clonotype was observed at least ten times. The chain combines TRBV30 with TRBJ1-2; 7 bases are shared with TRBD1. The CDR3 spans 14 residues. Germline CDR1 is GTSNPN and CDR2 is SVGIG (reference sequence). With 2 bases clipped from V and 2 bases from J, the junction kept 5 bases outside the gene matches. CDR3 sequence reads: CAWSLAGQNYGYTF. The CDR3 DNA reads TGTGCCTGGAGTCTAGCGGGACAGAACTATGGCTACACCTTC.